Below are 17 T cell receptor beta chains sequenced from a single sample in a study of blood T cell repertoires in COVID-19. Clones were read by immunoSEQ multiplex PCR, and TCRdb kept only the in-frame ones, dropping some. The table records just over 300,000 clones, approximately 89% of them present only once. Source material: peripheral blood. These receptors came from a woman aged 25 to 45 with COVID-19, enrolled during active disease.

This sequence joins TRBV10-2 and TRBJ2-3; D unclear. This CDR3 comprises 13 residues. V lost 11 bases and J 1 base, leaving 13 bases between the germline ends. CDR1 is WSHSY and CDR2 is SAAADI in the germline V gene. CDR3 sequence (DNA): TGCGCCTCCCAGGTGGGTGGCACAGATACGCAGTATTTT. It codes for CASQVGGTDTQYF.

The chain combines TRBV5-1 with TRBJ1-3; 7 bases match TRBD1. The CDR3 has 14 residues. The ends lost 4 bases at V and 1 base at J; junction bases unmatched: 2. Germline V gives CDR1 SGHRS, CDR2 YFSETQ. The CDR3 loop is CASSRQGSGNTIYF. The DNA for the CDR3 is TGCGCCAGCAGCCGACAGGGTTCTGGAAACACCATATATTTT.

This chain uses TRBV7-9 with TRBJ2-3; 9 bases line up with TRBD2. Germline V gives CDR1 SEHNR, CDR2 FQNEAQ (reference sequence). This CDR3 is 14 amino acids long. V was clipped by 3 bases and J by 9 bases; unmatched bases: 7. CDR3 sequence reads: CASSFVAGDQTQYF. For the CDR3, the DNA is TGTGCCAGCAGCTTCGTAGCGGGGGACCAAACGCAGTATTTT.

The gene calls are TRBV28 and TRBJ1-4; 9 nucleotides line up with TRBD1. This CDR3 has 15 residues. V lost 5 bases, J lost 6 bases, and 7 bases stayed unmatched. Germline CDR1 reads MDHEN; CDR2 reads SYDVKM. The CDR3 DNA follows: TGTGCCAGCAGTCAGACAGGGGGGATCGATGAAAAACTGTTTTTT. Translation: CASSQTGGIDEKLFF. Variable domain in full (rest from reference TRBV28 and TRBJ1-4): DVKVTQSSRYLVKRTGEKVFLECVQDMDHENMFWYRQDPGLGLRLIYFSYDVKMKEKGDIPEGYSVSREKKERFSLILESASTNQTSMYLCASSQTGGIDEKLFFGSGTQLSVL.

This clone was found once. The genes are TRBV12-2 and TRBJ2-7; TRBD1 is the table's D call, not checked against the DNA. TRBV12-2 is termed a pseudogene. This CDR3 has 15 amino acids. The CDR3 DNA follows: TGTGCAAGTCGCTTGGACAGGGGAAGGCCCTACGAGCAGTACTTC. Translated, it gives CASRLDRGRPYEQYF.

This chain connects TRBV5-1 to TRBJ2-1, with 8 bases aligning to TRBD2. CDR1 SGHRS and CDR2 YFSETQ come from the germline V gene. V lost 2 bases, J lost 4 bases, and 5 bases stayed unmatched. CDR3 size: 15 residues. The CDR3 coding sequence is TGCGCCAGCAGCTTACAGCGGGGGCTTTACAATGAGCAGTTCTTC. This translates into CASSLQRGLYNEQFF.

The chain couples TRBV9 to TRBJ1-6; D is unclear. This CDR3 has 13 amino acids. Germline assignment: CDR1 SGDLS and CDR2 YYNGEE. Trimming took 2 bases from V and 9 from J, leaving 9 bases between them. This CDR3 reads CASSVGWPSPLHF. CDR3 in DNA: TGTGCCAGCAGCGTCGGGTGGCCTTCACCCCTCCACTTT.

This chain connects TRBV14 to TRBJ2-7; D possibly corresponds to TRBD2 (5 bases). V dropped 1 base and J dropped 4 bases, with 17 bases sitting between them. Looked up from germline, CDR1 is SGHDN and CDR2 is FVKESK. The CDR3 has 16 amino acids. The CDR3 protein is CASSQGTSRVRYEQYF. In nucleotides, the CDR3 is TGTGCCAGCAGCCAAGGCACCTCGCGGGTGCGGTACGAGCAGTACTTC.

The V and J genes are TRBV28 and TRBJ1-6; D is unresolved. Trimming took off 2 bases at V and 9 bases at J, with 11 bases between the two ends. CDR1 and CDR2 from the germline V gene are MDHEN and SYDVKM. CDR3 length: 14 amino acids. The CDR3 region has the DNA TGTGCCAGCAGTTTAAATACCGGGGTTTCACCCCTCCACTTT. As protein: CASSLNTGVSPLHF.

The rearrangement links TRBV5-1 to TRBJ2-3; TRBD2 aligns across 8 bases. The CDR3 totals 16 residues. CDR1 is SGHRS and CDR2 is YFSETQ in the germline V gene. The V and J ends lost 3 bases and 4 bases, in that order; junction bases with no gene match: 10. The chain's CDR3 is CASSSPIAGHSDTQYF. The CDR3, as DNA: TGCGCCAGCAGCTCCCCAATAGCGGGGCATTCAGATACGCAGTATTTT.

The V call is TRBV5-8, the J call TRBJ2-7; TRBD1 agrees at 12 bases. V lost 5 bases, J lost 6 bases, and 6 bases stayed unmatched. Per germline, CDR1 SGHTS and CDR2 YDEGEE. CDR3 length: 14 residues. In DNA form, the CDR3 reads TGTGCCAGCAGGCTGGGACAGGGGGCACTCGAGCAGTACTTC. It translates to CASRLGQGALEQYF.

The chain carries TRBV9 and TRBJ1-2, with D uncertain. This CDR3 comprises 13 residues. Germline CDR1 and CDR2: SGDLS and YYNGEE. Trimming removed 3 bases at V and 6 bases at J, with 12 bases between. This CDR3 is CASSGGFGDGYTF. CDR3 coding DNA: TGTGCCAGCAGCGGAGGGTTTGGGGATGGCTACACCTTC.

Worth noting for this clone: Sequence at one end of the junction differs from germline and may be a read error. V and J are TRBV18 and TRBJ1-1; TRBD1 is a possible D gene (6 bases). CDR3 size: 14 residues. Germline-derived CDR1 and CDR2 are KGHSH and LQKENI. The CDR3 loop reads CASSPNTGNAEAFF. CDR3 in DNA: TGTGCCAGCTCACCAAACACAGGGAACGCTGAAGCTTTCTTT.

CDR3 amino acids: CASSLWGGPRRAFF. DNA of the CDR3: TGTGCCAGCAGTTTATGGGGGGGACCCCGGAGGGCTTTCTTT. This chain links TRBV27 with TRBJ1-1; D may be TRBD1 (5 bases). The CDR3 loop spans 14 amino acids. Germline V gives CDR1 MNHEY, CDR2 SMNVEV (reference sequence). The V and J ends lost 1 base and 11 bases respectively, with 17 bases between them.

This clone showed up just a few times. V gene TRBV5-1 combines with J gene TRBJ1-1, with D possibly being TRBD1 (5 bases). The V gene's germline CDR1 is SGHRS and CDR2 YFSETQ. The CDR3 loop spans 13 amino acids. V was clipped by 4 bases and J by 2 bases, with 9 bases between them. CDR3 coding DNA: TGCGCCAGCAGCAAACAGGTAAACACTGAAGCTTTCTTT. Translated, it gives CASSKQVNTEAFF.

The chain carries TRBV27 and TRBJ1-5; TRBD1 might be the D (5 bases). The CDR3 consists of 15 residues. Germline assignment: CDR1 MNHEY and CDR2 SMNVEV (reference sequence). Trimming shortened V by 4 bases and J by 7 bases, and 17 bases separated the two germline ends. The CDR3 region is CASSYTGGWGQPQHF. CDR3 sequence (DNA): TGTGCCAGCAGTTACACGGGGGGGTGGGGACAGCCCCAGCATTTT.

The DNA for the CDR3 is TGTGCCAGCAGCGGACTAGCGGGGCCAAGCGAGCAGTTCTTC. It specifies CASSGLAGPSEQFF. This sequence joins TRBV11-2 and TRBJ2-1, with 12 positions matching TRBD2. The length of the CDR3 is 14 residues. Germline V lookup: CDR1 SGHAT, CDR2 FQNNGV. J was trimmed by 10 bases and V by 5 bases; bases with no gene match: 6.